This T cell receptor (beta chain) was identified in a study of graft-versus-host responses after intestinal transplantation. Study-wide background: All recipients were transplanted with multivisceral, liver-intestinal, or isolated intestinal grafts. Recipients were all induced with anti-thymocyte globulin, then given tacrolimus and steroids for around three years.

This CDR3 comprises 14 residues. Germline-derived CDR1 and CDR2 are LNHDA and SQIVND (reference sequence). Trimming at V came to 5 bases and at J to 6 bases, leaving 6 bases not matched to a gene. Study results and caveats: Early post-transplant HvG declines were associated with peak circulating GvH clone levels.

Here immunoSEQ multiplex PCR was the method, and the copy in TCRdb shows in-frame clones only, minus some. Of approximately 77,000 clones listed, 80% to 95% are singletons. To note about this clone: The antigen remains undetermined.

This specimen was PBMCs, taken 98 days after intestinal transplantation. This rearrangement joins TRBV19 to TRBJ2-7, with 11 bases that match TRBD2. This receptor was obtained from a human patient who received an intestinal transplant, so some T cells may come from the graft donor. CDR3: CASSSGLAVFEQYF. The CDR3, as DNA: TGTGCCAGTAGTTCGGGACTAGCGGTTTTCGAGCAGTACTTC.